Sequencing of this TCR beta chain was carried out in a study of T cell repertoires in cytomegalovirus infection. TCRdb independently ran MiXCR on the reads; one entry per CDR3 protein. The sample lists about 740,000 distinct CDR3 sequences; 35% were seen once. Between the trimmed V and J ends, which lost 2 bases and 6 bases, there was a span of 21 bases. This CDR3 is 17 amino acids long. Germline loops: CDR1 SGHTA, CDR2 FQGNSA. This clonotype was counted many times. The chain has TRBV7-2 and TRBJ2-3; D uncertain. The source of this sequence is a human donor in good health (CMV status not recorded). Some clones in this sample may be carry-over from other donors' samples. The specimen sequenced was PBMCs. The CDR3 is CASSLNLIIEGYDTQYF. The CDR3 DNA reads TGTGCCAGCAGCTTAAATTTAATTATAGAAGGATATGATACGCAGTATTTT.